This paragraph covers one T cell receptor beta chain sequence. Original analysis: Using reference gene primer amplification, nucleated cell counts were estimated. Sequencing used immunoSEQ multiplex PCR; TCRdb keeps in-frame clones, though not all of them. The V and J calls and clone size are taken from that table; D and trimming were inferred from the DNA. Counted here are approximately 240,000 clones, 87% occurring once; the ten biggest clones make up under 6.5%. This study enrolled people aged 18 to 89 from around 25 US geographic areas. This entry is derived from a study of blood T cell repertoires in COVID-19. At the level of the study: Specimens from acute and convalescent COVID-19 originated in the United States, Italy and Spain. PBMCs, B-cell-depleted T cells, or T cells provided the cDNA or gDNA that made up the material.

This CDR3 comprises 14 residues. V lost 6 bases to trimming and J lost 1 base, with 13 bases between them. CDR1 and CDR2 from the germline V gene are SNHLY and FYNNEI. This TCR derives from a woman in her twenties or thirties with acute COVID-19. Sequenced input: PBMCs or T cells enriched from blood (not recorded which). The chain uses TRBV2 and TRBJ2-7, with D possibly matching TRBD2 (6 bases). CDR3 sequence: CASRSQGGSYEQYF. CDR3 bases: TGTGCCAGCAGATCCCAGGGAGGTTCCTACGAGCAGTACTTC.